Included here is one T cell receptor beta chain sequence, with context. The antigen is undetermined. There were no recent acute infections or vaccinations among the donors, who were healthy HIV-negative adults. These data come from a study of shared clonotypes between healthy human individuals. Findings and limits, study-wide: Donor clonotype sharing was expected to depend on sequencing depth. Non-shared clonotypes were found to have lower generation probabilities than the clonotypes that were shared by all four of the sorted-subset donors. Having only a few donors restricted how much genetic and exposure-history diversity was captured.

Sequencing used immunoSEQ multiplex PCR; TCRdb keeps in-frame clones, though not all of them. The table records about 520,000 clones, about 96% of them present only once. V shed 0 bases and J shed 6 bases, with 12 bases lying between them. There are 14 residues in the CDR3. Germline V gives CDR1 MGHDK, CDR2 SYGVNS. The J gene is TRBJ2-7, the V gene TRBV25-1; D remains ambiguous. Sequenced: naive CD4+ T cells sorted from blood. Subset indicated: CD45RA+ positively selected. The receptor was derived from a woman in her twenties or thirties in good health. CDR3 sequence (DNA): TGTGCCAGCAGTGAATATCGAAGGTCGGGCGAGCAGTACTTC. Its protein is CASSEYRRSGEQYF.